A single sample is the source of the 22 T cell receptor beta chains below, sequenced in a study of radiation and T cells in renal cell carcinoma. Using immunoSEQ multiplex PCR, the repertoire was profiled, and TCRdb retains in-frame clones only, with some absent. Of 150,000 or so clones listed, about nine tenths are singletons. Time point here: blood 2 weeks post-SBRT. Treatment denoted: 15 Gy SBRT to primary tumor, nephrectomy 4 weeks later. The input for sequencing was blood, taken from a patient whose treatment included radiotherapy and nephrectomy. These receptors all come from a woman between 50 and 59 years old with renal cell carcinoma.

Only a few counts were recorded for this clone. The chain couples TRBV28 to TRBJ1-5, with D possibly TRBD1 on 5 matching bases. The germline V and J ends were trimmed by 6 bases and 0 bases, with 15 bases remaining between them. Germline lookup yields CDR1 MDHEN and CDR2 SYDVKM. The CDR3 length is 16 residues. CDR3 DNA: TGTGCCAGCAGCCCGGCGGGGCGGGATAGCAATCAGCCCCAGCATTTT. This translates into CASSPAGRDSNQPQHF.

The rearrangement uses TRBV2 and TRBJ2-2; maybe TRBD2 (5 bases). Deletions cut 4 bases from V and 0 bases from J, with 12 bases between. The CDR3 loop spans 16 amino acids. Per germline, CDR1 SNHLY and CDR2 FYNNEI. The CDR3 loop reads CASSVSDVTNTGELFF. The DNA of the CDR3 is TGTGCCAGCAGTGTTAGCGACGTAACGAACACCGGGGAGCTGTTTTTT.

The chain employs TRBV25-1 and TRBJ2-5; perhaps TRBD2 as D (6 bases). Germline V gives CDR1 MGHDK, CDR2 SYGVNS. The CDR3 is 15 residues long. V lost 5 bases, J lost 5 bases, and 18 bases lay in between. CDR3 DNA sequence: TGTGCCAGCAGTCCGGAAGGGCGGGGATGGGAGACCCAGTACTTC. It is translated as CASSPEGRGWETQYF.

The chain couples TRBV2 to TRBJ2-1, with 7 bases matching TRBD2. This CDR3 spans 14 amino acids. Per the germline V gene, CDR1 is SNHLY and CDR2 is FYNNEI. V gave up 6 bases and J gave up 7 bases; unmatched junction bases: 9. The CDR3 DNA reads TGTGCCAGCAGCCCACGGACTAGTGGGAATGAGCAGTTCTTC. This gives the protein CASSPRTSGNEQFF.

This chain uses TRBV25-1 with TRBJ1-2, with D possibly matching TRBD1 (6 bases). The CDR3 has 14 residues. V was pared by 7 bases and J by 0 bases, with 12 bases between. Germline values: CDR1 MGHDK, CDR2 SYGVNS. CDR3 DNA: TGTGCCAGCAAAGGGGGGGCAGCTAACTATGGCTACACCTTC. This encodes CASKGGAANYGYTF.

This clone came up a few times. The chain carries TRBV10-3 and TRBJ1-1; the match to TRBD1 covers 7 bases. V dropped 5 bases and J dropped 4; count of bases not matched to a gene: 7. Germline V gene data show CDR1 as ENHRY and CDR2 as SYGVKD. This CDR3 has 14 amino acids. The CDR3 DNA reads TGTGCCATCAGTCGATTCACAGGGGTCACTGAAGCTTTCTTT. It codes for CAISRFTGVTEAFF.

V usage is TRBV7-2 and J usage is TRBJ2-2; 16 bases align to TRBD2. Losses at the gene ends were 3 bases for V and 3 bases for J; bases not matched to a gene: 1. Germline V gene lookup returns CDR1 SGHTA and CDR2 FQGNSA. The length of the CDR3 is 17 residues. The CDR3 spells CASSLGLAGGYTGELFF. CDR3 DNA: TGTGCCAGCAGCTTGGGACTAGCGGGGGGGTACACCGGGGAGCTGTTTTTT.

The rearrangement joins TRBV6-6 to TRBJ2-5; TRBD2 is a possible D gene (5 bases). The last part of the DNA fits TRBJ2-7 better; the J call may be wrong. The length of the CDR3 is 15 residues. Germline-derived CDR1 and CDR2 are MNHNY and SVGAGI (reference sequence). The CDR3 here is CASSYSTGISYEQYF. The CDR3 DNA reads TGTGCCAGCAGTTACTCGACGGGGATCTCCTACGAGCAGTACTTC.

The chain links TRBV2 to TRBJ2-3, with a weak D call TRBD1 (5 bases). CDR1 is SNHLY, CDR2 FYNNEI, per germline. V was trimmed by 7 bases and J by 1 base, leaving 12 bases between them. The CDR3 has 14 residues. CDR3 sequence (DNA): TGTGCCAGCATAAAGGGGCCTGGCACAGATACGCAGTATTTT. Protein: CASIKGPGTDTQYF.

Of note for this clone: The sample holds other DNA sequences that translate to the same CDR3. This sequence joins TRBV5-4 and TRBJ1-4; 11 bases align to TRBD1. V trimming: 4 bases; J trimming: 6 bases; junction bases outside the gene matches: 2. The CDR3 runs to 14 residues. The germline gives CDR1 SGHNT, CDR2 YYREEE (reference sequence). The CDR3, as DNA: TGTGCCAGCAGCCGGGACAGGGGGGATGAAAAACTGTTTTTT. This encodes CASSRDRGDEKLFF.

The gene calls are TRBV4-2 and TRBJ2-2; D gene unclear. The CDR3 spans 12 residues. V lost 0 bases, J lost 13 bases, and 9 bases lay in between. Per the germline V gene, CDR1 is LGHNA and CDR2 is YNFKEQ. The CDR3 sequence is CASSQEGLALFF. The CDR3, as DNA: TGTGCCAGCAGCCAAGAAGGGTTGGCGCTGTTTTTT.

The chain has TRBV2 and TRBJ1-2; no reliable D call. Germline CDR1 and CDR2: SNHLY and FYNNEI. This CDR3 contains 14 residues. V lost 1 base and J 6 bases, leaving 12 bases between the germline ends. DNA for the CDR3: TGTGCCAGCAGTGAAGGGGCAGGTTGGGATGGCTACACCTTC. It codes for CASSEGAGWDGYTF.

The chain uses TRBV4-3 and TRBJ1-5; TRBD1 is a possible D gene (5 bases). The germline V gene encodes CDR1 LGHNA and CDR2 YSLEER. This CDR3 is 14 amino acids long. V was pared by 4 bases and J by 1 base, with 8 bases between. In DNA, the CDR3 is TGCGCCAGCAGCCCACAGGTGAGCAATCAGCCCCAGCATTTT. Its protein is CASSPQVSNQPQHF.

V gene TRBV7-9 combines with J gene TRBJ1-3; 7 bases align to TRBD1. After removal of 4 bases from V and 3 bases from J, the junction contained 6 bases not matched to a gene. The CDR3 loop spans 15 amino acids. Germline CDR1 is SEHNR and CDR2 is FQNEAQ (reference sequence). The CDR3 spells CASSSVRGVGNTIYF. CDR3 in DNA: TGTGCCAGCAGCTCTGTCAGGGGGGTTGGAAACACCATATATTTT.

The chain carries TRBV5-1 and TRBJ1-1; D uncertain. The CDR3 spans 14 residues. Germline-derived CDR1 and CDR2 are SGHRS and YFSETQ. V gave up 1 base and J gave up 1 base, with 8 bases separating them. CDR3 in amino acids: CASSLSEANTEAFF. Written as DNA, the CDR3 is TGCGCCAGCAGCTTGAGCGAGGCGAACACTGAAGCTTTCTTT.

The chain has TRBV5-1 and TRBJ1-1, with D maybe TRBD1 (5 bases). With 2 bases removed from V and 3 bases from J, the gap between germline ends came to 8 bases. The V gene's germline CDR1 is SGHRS and CDR2 YFSETQ. This CDR3 contains 13 residues. The CDR3 DNA reads as TGCGCCAGCAGCTTCGACAGTCACACTGAAGCTTTCTTT. Its translation is CASSFDSHTEAFF.

The chain couples TRBV29-1 to TRBJ2-5, with 9 bases fitting TRBD1. Per germline, CDR1 SQVTM and CDR2 ANQGSEA. With V trimmed by 5 bases and J by 4 bases, 5 bases remained unmatched. The CDR3 is 13 amino acids. The CDR3 is CSVKQGAGETQYF. CDR3 in DNA: TGCAGCGTTAAACAGGGGGCAGGAGAGACCCAGTACTTC.

This sequence joins TRBV15 and TRBJ2-1, with 13 bases that match TRBD2. Trimming cost V 1 base and J 0 bases; bases outside gene matches: 6. The CDR3 spans 19 residues. CDR1 LNHNV and CDR2 YYDKDF come from the germline V gene (reference sequence). The chain's CDR3 is CATSRGGLAGQASYNEQFF. The CDR3 nucleotides are TGTGCCACCAGCAGAGGGGGACTAGCGGGGCAGGCCTCCTACAATGAGCAGTTCTTC.

V gene TRBV6-6 combines with J gene TRBJ1-5; D possibly corresponds to TRBD1 (5 bases). This CDR3 is 15 amino acids long. Germline V gene data show CDR1 as MNHNY and CDR2 as SVGAGI (reference sequence). Deletions cut 6 bases from V and 10 bases from J, with 22 bases between. As DNA, the CDR3 is TGTGCCAGCAGAAACTCCGGGACGGGGTTACATCCCCAGCATTTT. This encodes CASRNSGTGLHPQHF.

In its sample, this clone was seen once. The chain joins TRBV29-1 to TRBJ2-7; TRBD1 is a possible D gene (6 bases). Per the germline V gene, CDR1 is SQVTM and CDR2 is ANQGSEA. The CDR3 runs to 14 residues. Trimming took 4 bases from V and 2 from J, leaving 15 bases between them. The CDR3 reads CSVGAGTSPYEQYF. The CDR3 coding sequence is TGCAGCGTTGGAGCCGGGACATCTCCCTACGAGCAGTACTTC.

The chain has TRBV10-2 and TRBJ1-2; D is unresolved. The CDR3 sequence is 13 residues long. V lost 3 bases, J lost 4 bases, and 9 bases lay in between. Germline CDR1 WSHSY, CDR2 SAAADI. The CDR3 loop reads CASSEFRTYGYTF. Written as DNA, the CDR3 is TGCGCCAGCAGTGAATTTCGGACCTATGGCTACACCTTC.

This chain uses TRBV5-6 with TRBJ2-5, with 7 bases that match TRBD1. Germline CDR1 SGHDT, CDR2 YYEEEE. The CDR3 totals 14 residues. V lost 5 bases, J lost 1 base, and 5 bases stayed unmatched. CDR3 loop: CASRHDRAQETQYF. CDR3 sequence (DNA): TGTGCCAGCAGACACGACAGGGCCCAAGAGACCCAGTACTTC.